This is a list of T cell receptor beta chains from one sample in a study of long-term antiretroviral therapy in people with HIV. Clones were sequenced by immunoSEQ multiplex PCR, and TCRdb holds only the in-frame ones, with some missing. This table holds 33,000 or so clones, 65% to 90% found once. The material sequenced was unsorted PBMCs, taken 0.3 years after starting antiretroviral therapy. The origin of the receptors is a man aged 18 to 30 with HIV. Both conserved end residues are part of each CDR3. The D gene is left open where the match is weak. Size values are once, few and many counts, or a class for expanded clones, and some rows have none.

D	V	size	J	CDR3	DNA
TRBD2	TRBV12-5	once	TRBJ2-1	CASGPGTSGVYNEQFF	TGTGCTAGTGGTCCTGGGACTAGCGGGGTGTACAATGAGCAGTTCTTC
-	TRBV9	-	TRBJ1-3	CASSVVDGRGNTIYF	TGTGCCAGCAGCGTAGTAGACGGAAGAGGAAACACCATATATTTT
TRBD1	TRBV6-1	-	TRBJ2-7	CASSASGTASYEQYF	TGTGCCAGCAGTGCGTCGGGGACAGCCTCCTACGAGCAGTACTTC
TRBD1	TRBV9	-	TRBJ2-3	CASSVAQGVGTDTQYF	TGTGCCAGCAGCGTGGCCCAGGGGGTTGGCACAGATACGCAGTATTTT
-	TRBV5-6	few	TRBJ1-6	CASSFDRRDPLHF	TGTGCCAGCAGCTTCGACCGCCGGGACCCTCTCCACTTT
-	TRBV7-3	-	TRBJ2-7	CASSQQGGAYEQYF	TGTGCCAGCAGCCAACAGGGGGGGGCCTACGAGCAGTACTTC
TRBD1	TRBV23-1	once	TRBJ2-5	CASSQRGQGALETQYF	TGCGCCAGCAGTCAGCGGGGACAGGGTGCCTTGGAGACCCAGTACTTC
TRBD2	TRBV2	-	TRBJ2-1	CASRPTSGGIQFF	TGTGCCAGCAGGCCCACTAGCGGGGGCATTCAGTTCTTC
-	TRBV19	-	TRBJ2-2	CASAIVAGELFF	TGTGCCAGCGCGATAGTTGCTGGGGAGCTGTTTTTT
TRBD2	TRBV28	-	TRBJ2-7	CASSPLSSGSEQYF	TGTGCCAGCAGTCCCCTCTCTAGCGGGAGCGAGCAGTACTTC
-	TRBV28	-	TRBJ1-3	CASSTNSGNTIYF	TGTGCCAGCAGCACCAACTCTGGAAACACCATATATTTT
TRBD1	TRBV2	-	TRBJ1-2	CASRTPRQGLAGGYTF	TGTGCCAGCAGGACCCCCCGACAGGGGCTAGCGGGAGGCTACACCTTC
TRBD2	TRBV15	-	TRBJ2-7	CATSRGEGEQYF	TGTGCCACCAGCAGAGGGGAGGGGGAGCAGTACTTC
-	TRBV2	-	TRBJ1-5	CASQTGGGNQPQHF	TGTGCCAGCCAGACAGGAGGTGGCAATCAGCCCCAGCATTTT
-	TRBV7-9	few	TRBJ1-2	CASSLGSGNYGYTF	TGTGCCAGCAGCTTAGGTTCCGGTAACTATGGCTACACCTTC
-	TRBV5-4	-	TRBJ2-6	CASRRDKLSGANVLTF	TGTGCCAGCAGGCGGGACAAACTCTCTGGGGCCAACGTCCTGACTTTC
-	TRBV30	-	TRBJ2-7	CAWGGGATGYEQYF	TGTGCCTGGGGAGGGGGGGCAACAGGGTACGAGCAGTACTTC
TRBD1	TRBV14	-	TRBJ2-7	CASSQVTAGGEQYF	TGTGCCAGCAGCCAAGTGACGGCAGGGGGAGAGCAGTACTTC
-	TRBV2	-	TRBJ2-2	CASSAEGISGELFF	TGTGCCAGCAGTGCAGAGGGGATCAGCGGGGAGCTGTTTTTT
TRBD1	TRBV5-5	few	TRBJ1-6	CASSLTGELSPLHF	TGTGCCAGCAGCTTGACAGGGGAACTTTCACCCCTCCACTTT
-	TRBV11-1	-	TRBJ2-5	CASSLAVGGQETQYF	TGTGCCAGCAGCTTAGCTGTTGGGGGCCAAGAGACCCAGTACTTC
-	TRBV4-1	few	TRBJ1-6	CASSQATYNSPLHF	TGCGCCAGCAGCCAAGCTACCTATAATTCACCCCTCCACTTT
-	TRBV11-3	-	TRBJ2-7	CASSLGQGSEQYF	TGTGCCAGCAGCTTAGGGCAGGGCAGCGAGCAGTACTTC
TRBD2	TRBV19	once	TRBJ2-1	CASSPFSGNEQFF	TGTGCCAGTAGTCCATTTAGCGGGAATGAGCAGTTCTTC
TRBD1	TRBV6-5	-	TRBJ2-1	CASSSGQSYNEQFF	TGTGCCAGCAGTTCGGGACAGTCTTACAATGAGCAGTTCTTC
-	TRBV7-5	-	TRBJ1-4	CARSLGLVEGELFF	TGTGCCAGAAGCTTAGGGCTGGTGGAGGGGGAACTGTTTTTT
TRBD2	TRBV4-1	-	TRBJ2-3	CASSSSGTSGADTQYF	TGCGCCAGCAGTTCATCCGGGACTAGCGGGGCAGATACGCAGTATTTT
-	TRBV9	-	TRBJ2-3	CASSAHRSTQYF	TGTGCCAGCAGCGCTCACAGGTCGACGCAGTATTTT
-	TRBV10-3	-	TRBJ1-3	CAIRAGQISGNTIYF	TGTGCCATCAGAGCGGGACAAATCTCTGGAAACACCATATATTTT
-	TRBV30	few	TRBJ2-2	CAWSWGSNTGELFF	TGTGCCTGGAGTTGGGGCAGCAACACCGGGGAGCTGTTTTTT
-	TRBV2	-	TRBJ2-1	CASREDRGSYNEQFF	TGTGCCAGCAGAGAAGATCGGGGCTCCTACAATGAGCAGTTCTTC
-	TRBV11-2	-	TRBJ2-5	CASSLVSRGVQETQYF	TGTGCCAGCAGCTTAGTTTCCAGGGGGGTACAAGAGACCCAGTACTTC
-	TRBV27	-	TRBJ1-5	CASSLNQPQHF	TGTGCCAGCAGTCTTAATCAGCCCCAGCATTTT
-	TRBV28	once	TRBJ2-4	CASSPHKNIQYF	TGTGCCAGCAGTCCCCACAAAAACATTCAGTACTTC
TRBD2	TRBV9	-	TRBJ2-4	CASSVELAGAGAIQYF	TGTGCCAGCAGCGTAGAACTAGCGGGAGCGGGGGCCATTCAGTACTTC
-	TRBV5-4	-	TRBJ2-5	CASSLVGGSGETQYF	TGTGCCAGCAGCTTGGTTGGGGGGTCGGGAGAGACCCAGTACTTC
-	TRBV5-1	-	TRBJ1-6	CASSLKGITKGSYNSPLHF	TGCGCCAGCAGCTTGAAAGGGATAACAAAAGGCTCCTATAATTCACCCCTCCACTTT
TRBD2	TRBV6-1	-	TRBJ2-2	CASSEGAGGLGTGELFF	TGTGCCAGCAGTGAAGGGGCGGGGGGTTTAGGTACCGGGGAGCTGTTTTTT
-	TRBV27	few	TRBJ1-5	CASSWSGFNQPQHF	TGTGCCAGCAGTTGGTCAGGGTTCAATCAGCCCCAGCATTTT
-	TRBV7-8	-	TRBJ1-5	CASNRDSNQPQHF	TGTGCCAGTAACAGGGATAGCAATCAGCCCCAGCATTTT
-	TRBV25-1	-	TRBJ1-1	CASSEYMTTTEAFF	TGTGCCAGCAGTGAATATATGACAACCACTGAAGCTTTCTTT
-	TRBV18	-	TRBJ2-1	CASSPKVTGYNEQFF	TGTGCCAGCTCACCAAAAGTCACCGGGTACAATGAGCAGTTCTTC
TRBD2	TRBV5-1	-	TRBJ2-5	CASSLERGGVETQYF	TGCGCCAGCAGCTTGGAACGGGGGGGGGTGGAGACCCAGTACTTC
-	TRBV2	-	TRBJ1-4	CASSDPGYEKLFF	TGTGCCAGCAGTGACCCGGGGTATGAAAAACTGTTTTTT
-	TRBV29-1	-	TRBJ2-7	CSVPITGRGGYEQYF	TGCAGCGTCCCCATTACCGGCAGGGGAGGCTACGAGCAGTACTTC
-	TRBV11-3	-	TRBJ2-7	CASSPNRDTLSYEQYF	TGTGCCAGCAGCCCTAACCGGGACACCCTCTCCTACGAGCAGTACTTC
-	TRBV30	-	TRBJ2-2	CAWSVAVPTGELFF	TGTGCCTGGAGTGTAGCGGTCCCCACCGGGGAGCTGTTTTTT
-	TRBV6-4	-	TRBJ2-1	CASSDVGGTGGNEQFF	TGTGCCAGCAGTGACGTGGGGGGAACCGGGGGCAATGAGCAGTTCTTC
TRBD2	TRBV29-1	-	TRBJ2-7	CSVEEGRLAGGPYEQYF	TGCAGCGTTGAAGAGGGGCGACTAGCGGGAGGGCCCTACGAGCAGTACTTC
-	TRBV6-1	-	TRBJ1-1	CASSHREGNTEAFF	TGTGCCAGCAGTCACAGGGAGGGGAACACTGAAGCTTTCTTT
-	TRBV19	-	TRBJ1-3	CASSIGRDGGNTIYF	TGTGCCAGTAGCATCGGGAGGGATGGTGGAAACACCATATATTTT
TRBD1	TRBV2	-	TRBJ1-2	CASKTGGYGYTF	TGTGCCAGCAAAACAGGGGGCTATGGCTACACCTTC
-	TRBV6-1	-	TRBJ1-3	CASSDRSGGIGNTIYF	TGTGCCAGCAGTGACCGATCGGGGGGAATCGGAAACACCATATATTTT